The 23 T cell receptor beta chains below come from one sample, sequenced in a study of technical replicates of blood from a few donors. Sequencing used immunoSEQ multiplex PCR; TCRdb keeps in-frame clones, though not all of them. The profile shows roughly 15,000 clones, 84% of them singletons. Sequenced sample: PBMCs. The receptors here all came from a human donor in good health.

This clone was recorded a few times. V and J are TRBV12-1 and TRBJ1-1. TRBV12-1 is flagged as a pseudogene. This CDR3 has 14 residues. CDR3 amino acids: CASSFAPPGAEAFF. DNA of the CDR3: TGTGCCAGCAGCTTTGCGCCCCCCGGGGCTGAAGCTTTCTTT.

Written as DNA, the CDR3 is TGTGCTAGTGGTCCGGACTCAGATACGCAGTATTTT. Its protein is CASGPDSDTQYF. This chain joins TRBV12-5 and TRBJ2-3, with D possibly matching TRBD2 (5 bases). The CDR3 extends over 12 amino acids. Germline CDR1 reads LGHNT; CDR2 reads FRNRAP. V lost 5 bases and J 4 bases, leaving 7 bases between the germline ends. Drawing the rest from reference TRBV12-5 and TRBJ2-3, the complete variable domain is DARVTQTPRHKVTEMGQEVTMRCQPILGHNTVFWYRQTMMQGLELLAYFRNRAPLDDSGMPKDRFSAEMPDATLATLKIQPSEPRDSAVYFCASGPDSDTQYFGPGTRLTVL.

This chain links TRBV28 with TRBJ1-4, with no clear D. Germline V lookup: CDR1 MDHEN, CDR2 SYDVKM. This CDR3 is 13 amino acids long. Between the trimmed V and J ends, which lost 6 bases and 8 bases, there was a span of 13 bases. The CDR3 sequence: CASSPRFGEKLFF. The CDR3 DNA sequence: TGTGCCAGCAGCCCCCGTTTCGGGGAAAAACTGTTTTTT.

J is TRBJ2-7 and V is TRBV21-1; the table's D gene call, TRBD2, was not cross checked with the DNA. TRBV21-1 is reported as a pseudogene. The CDR3 has 13 amino acids. CDR3 region: CASSKNAPGEQYF. CDR3 coding DNA: TGTGCCAGCAGCAAAAATGCCCCGGGCGAGCAGTACTTC.

This clone turned up a few times. The chain has TRBV15 and TRBJ2-1; maybe TRBD2 (6 bases). The CDR3 covers 16 residues. The germline V gene encodes CDR1 LNHNV and CDR2 YYDKDF (reference sequence). Deletions cut 5 bases from V and 0 bases from J, with 14 bases between. As DNA, the CDR3 is TGTGCCACCAGCGGCCAGCGGGCCCTCTCCTACAATGAGCAGTTCTTC. Its protein is CATSGQRALSYNEQFF.

In the case of this clone: Sequence at one end of the junction differs from germline and may be a read error. The chain combines TRBV11-2 with TRBJ2-5, with D tentatively TRBD1 (5 bases). The CDR3 covers 17 residues. In germline, CDR1 is SGHAT, CDR2 FQNNGV. The CDR3: CASSPQGAGQHQGTQYF. CDR3 in DNA: TGTGCCAGCAGCCCACAAGGGGCTGGTCAGCACCAAGGGACCCAGTACTTC.

The genes are TRBV4-2 and TRBJ2-1; D is perhaps TRBD1 (6 bases). Germline V gene data show CDR1 as LGHNA and CDR2 as YNFKEQ. This CDR3 spans 16 amino acids. V was shortened by 6 bases and J by 0 bases, with 15 bases between the two germline ends. The DNA for the CDR3 is TGTGCCAGCAGACCCGCAATGACAGGCTCCTACAATGAGCAGTTCTTC. As protein: CASRPAMTGSYNEQFF.

The rearrangement uses TRBV7-2 and TRBJ1-5; D unclear. CDR3 length: 13 amino acids. Deletions cut 4 bases from V and 4 bases from J, with 8 bases between. CDR1 SGHTA and CDR2 FQGNSA come from the germline V gene. In DNA form, the CDR3 reads TGTGCCAGCAGCTCACAGTTGAATCAGCCCCAGCATTTT. Amino acids: CASSSQLNQPQHF.

The genes are TRBV7-7 and TRBJ2-7; 8 bases are a match to TRBD1. The V and J ends lost 5 bases and 6 bases, in that order; junction bases with no gene match: 21. This CDR3 spans 18 amino acids. Per germline, CDR1 SSHAT and CDR2 FNYEAQ (reference sequence). CDR3 residues: CASSPQTIGAGGSVEQYF. In DNA form, the CDR3 reads TGTGCCAGCAGCCCGCAAACCATCGGGGCAGGGGGCTCGGTCGAGCAGTACTTC.

CDR3 DNA sequence: TGCGCCAGCAGCTTGTCTAGCGGGAGTTTTGAGACCCAGTACTTC. Translated, it gives CASSLSSGSFETQYF. The chain carries TRBV5-1 and TRBJ2-5, with 10 positions matching TRBD2. J lost 5 bases, V lost 1 base, and 5 bases had no gene match. This CDR3 is 15 amino acids long. Germline assignment: CDR1 SGHRS and CDR2 YFSETQ.

The V and J genes are TRBV5-5 and TRBJ1-2, with D hard to call. There are 14 residues in the CDR3. Trimming stripped 0 bases from V and 5 bases from J, with 11 bases between. The germline gives CDR1 SGHKS, CDR2 YYEKEE (reference sequence). The CDR3 bases are TGTGCCAGCAGCTTGGGACACCTCGAGTATGGCTACACCTTC. Translated, it gives CASSLGHLEYGYTF.

The V and J genes are TRBV2 and TRBJ1-4, with 8 nucleotides matching TRBD1. The V and J ends lost 2 bases and 8 bases, in that order; junction bases with no gene match: 7. Germline values: CDR1 SNHLY, CDR2 FYNNEI. The CDR3 is 15 amino acids. CDR3 amino acids: CASSENQGAWEKLFF. In nucleotides, the CDR3 is TGTGCCAGCAGTGAAAATCAGGGGGCTTGGGAAAAACTGTTTTTT.

This chain connects TRBV6-1 to TRBJ2-2; D is uncertain. This CDR3 is built from 14 residues. V was pared by 5 bases and J by 3 bases, with 10 bases between. Per germline, CDR1 MNHNS and CDR2 SASEGT. CDR3 sequence: CASSRLLDTGELFF. Here the CDR3 DNA reads TGTGCCAGCAGTCGGTTATTGGACACCGGGGAGCTGTTTTTT.

J is TRBJ2-2 and V is TRBV27; 8 positions match TRBD1. V shed 3 bases and J 3 bases; nucleotides not matched to a gene: 3. Germline loops: CDR1 MNHEY, CDR2 SMNVEV (reference sequence). This CDR3 spans 15 amino acids. CDR3: CASSLDRVHTGELFF. For the CDR3, the DNA is TGTGCCAGCAGTTTGGACAGGGTCCACACCGGGGAGCTGTTTTTT.

The gene calls are TRBV7-8 and TRBJ2-7; TRBD1 matches 11 bases. This CDR3 comprises 16 residues. From germline, CDR1 is SGHVS and CDR2 FQNEAQ. Losses at the gene ends were 4 bases for V and 2 bases for J; bases not matched to a gene: 7. CDR3 in amino acids: CASSSQGTGGTYEQYF. The CDR3 nucleotides are TGTGCCAGCAGCTCCCAAGGGACAGGGGGTACCTACGAGCAGTACTTC.

J is TRBJ1-1 and V is TRBV7-9, with TRBD1 identical over 7 bases. The J segment lost 1 base and the V segment lost 10 bases, leaving 3 bases of the junction unmatched. CDR1 and CDR2 (germline): SEHNR, FQNEAQ (reference sequence). This CDR3 has 12 residues. The CDR3 spells CAIQGSNTEAFF. The CDR3 nucleotides read TGTGCCATACAGGGGTCGAACACTGAAGCTTTCTTT.

The genes are TRBV27 and TRBJ2-1; 11 bases are shared with TRBD2. With V trimmed by 4 bases and J by 8 bases, 7 bases remained unmatched. Per the germline V gene, CDR1 is MNHEY and CDR2 is SMNVEV (reference sequence). CDR3 size: 15 residues. Here the CDR3 DNA reads TGTGCCAGCAGTTCCCCGACTAGCGGGACCTATGAGCAGTTCTTC. This translates into CASSSPTSGTYEQFF.

The chain is built from TRBV5-1 and TRBJ2-7; no clear D. This CDR3 spans 12 amino acids. Trimming removed 3 bases from V and 3 bases from J, with 7 bases in between. CDR1 and CDR2 from the germline V gene are SGHRS and YFSETQ. The CDR3: CASSSLNYEQYF. CDR3 DNA: TGCGCCAGCAGCTCACTTAACTACGAGCAGTACTTC.

The V call is TRBV2, the J call TRBJ2-1; weak D call: TRBD2 (6 bases). Per germline, CDR1 SNHLY and CDR2 FYNNEI. The CDR3 covers 14 residues. Deletions cut 4 bases from V and 1 base from J, with 8 bases between. The DNA for the CDR3 is TGTGCCAGCAGTGGGGACTCATCCTACAATGAGCAGTTCTTC. Its translation: CASSGDSSYNEQFF.

V usage is TRBV29-1 and J usage is TRBJ1-5; D uncertain. The germline CDR1 and CDR2 sequences are SQVTM and ANQGSEA. The CDR3 has 15 residues. Trimming shortened V by 6 bases and J by 2 bases, and 17 bases separated the two germline ends. The CDR3: CSVADGVLGNQPQHF. CDR3 in DNA: TGCAGCGTCGCAGACGGGGTGCTTGGCAATCAGCCCCAGCATTTT.

The rearrangement joins TRBV25-1 to TRBJ2-7; TRBD2 agrees at 9 bases. This CDR3 contains 14 residues. Trimming took 3 bases from V and 4 from J; bases not matched to a gene: 4. CDR1 is MGHDK and CDR2 is SYGVNS in the germline V gene. For the CDR3, the DNA is TGTGCCAGCAGTGAGTCTAGCGGGATTTACGAGCAGTACTTC. The encoded protein is CASSESSGIYEQYF.

This chain links TRBV11-2 with TRBJ1-1, with D possibly TRBD1 on 5 matching bases. Germline loops: CDR1 SGHAT, CDR2 FQNNGV. V was shortened by 2 bases and J by 5 bases, with 15 bases between the two germline ends. CDR3 length: 15 amino acids. CDR3 nucleotides: TGTGCCAGCAGCTTATCGTCTGGGGGAGGTACTGAAGCTTTCTTT. Its protein product is CASSLSSGGGTEAFF.

The rearrangement uses TRBV6-1 and TRBJ2-7; TRBD1 aligns across 8 bases. CDR3 size: 14 residues. With 3 bases clipped from V and 6 bases from J, the junction kept 7 bases outside the gene matches. CDR1 is MNHNS and CDR2 is SASEGT in the germline V gene. CDR3 nucleotide sequence: TGTGCCAGCAGTGAGGGTATCAGGGGGCGCGAGCAGTACTTC. Its protein product is CASSEGIRGREQYF.